This T cell receptor (beta chain) was obtained from a study of Ad26.COV2.S vaccination and SARS-CoV-2 variants. Treatment here: 15 to 20 received Ad26.COV2.S at low or high dose, single or two shots; roughly five received placebo; per-sample allocation not given. On day 63 after the first injection, vaccine and placebo recipients gave samples. Here immunoSEQ multiplex PCR was the method, and the copy in TCRdb shows in-frame clones only, minus some. The table records about 400,000 clones, 83% of them present only once. The ends lost 0 bases at V and 1 base at J; junction bases unmatched: 0. Germline CDR1 SGHNT, CDR2 YYREEE (reference sequence). There are 14 residues in the CDR3.

The chain links TRBV5-4 to TRBJ1-1; 7 positions match TRBD1. The sample consisted of peripheral blood, taken in a trial of Ad26.COV2.S vaccine versus placebo. The TCR comes from a person aged 18 to 59 who received the Ad26.COV2.S COVID-19 vaccine or a placebo. The CDR3 DNA reads as TGTGCCAGCAGCTTGGACAGGGGGAACACTGAAGCTTTCTTT. This encodes CASSLDRGNTEAFF.